A selection of T cell receptor beta chains follows, all from one sample in a study of blood T cell repertoires in COVID-19. Profiled with immunoSEQ multiplex PCR; TCRdb holds only in-frame clones, not every one. The top ten clones hold 4% to 4.5% of a sample with fewer than 150,000 clones, around nine tenths of them seen once. Material: peripheral blood. Source of these receptors: a woman aged 40 to 55 with acute or convalescent COVID-19. Each CDR3 is given with its conserved first and last residue. D genes are given only for firm matches. Clone size is stated in some rows and not others, as once, few, many or a class when expanded.

V: TRBV30; J: TRBJ1-4; size: NA; D: TRBD1; DNA: TGTGCCTGGAGGACCCGGACAGGGAAAAATGAAAAACTGTTTTTT; CDR3: CAWRTRTGKNEKLFF
V: TRBV4-1; J: TRBJ2-2; size: NA; D: TRBD1; DNA: TGCGCCAGCAGCCAGCAGGGGGCGGGCACCGGGGAGCTGTTTTTT; CDR3: CASSQQGAGTGELFF
V: TRBV7-9; J: TRBJ2-7; size: NA; D: NA; DNA: TGTGCCAGCAGCCCCCAGGGAAGAAAGGACGAGCAGTACTTC; CDR3: CASSPQGRKDEQYF
V: TRBV4-3; J: TRBJ1-2; size: NA; D: NA; DNA: TGCGCCAGCAGCCAAGGGCAGAGGGTTGATGGCTACACCTTC; CDR3: CASSQGQRVDGYTF
V: TRBV11-2; J: TRBJ2-1; size: NA; D: NA; DNA: TGTGCCAGCAGCTTAACGGCTGCGGTTCACTCCTACAATGAGCAGTTCTTC; CDR3: CASSLTAAVHSYNEQFF
V: TRBV4-2; J: TRBJ1-1; size: NA; D: NA; DNA: TGTGCCAGCAGCCAAGGGGGACAGAACACTGAAGCTTTCTTT; CDR3: CASSQGGQNTEAFF
V: TRBV6-2/TRBV6-3; J: TRBJ1-4; size: NA; D: NA; DNA: TGTGCCAGCAGTTACGGACAGCTTAATGAAAAACTGTTTTTT; CDR3: CASSYGQLNEKLFF
V: TRBV3-1/TRBV3-2; J: TRBJ1-4; size: NA; D: NA; DNA: TGTGCCAGCAGCCAAGTCAGGGGAGCGGGGGGTCATGAAAAACTGTTTTTT; CDR3: CASSQVRGAGGHEKLFF
V: TRBV18; J: TRBJ1-2; size: NA; D: NA; DNA: TGTGCCAGCTCTTCGGACAGTCTTTACTATGGCTACACCTTC; CDR3: CASSSDSLYYGYTF
V: TRBV7-9; J: TRBJ1-6; size: once; D: TRBD1; DNA: TGTGCCAGCAGCTTTTCGACAGGGAGGTCCGATTCACCCCTCCACTTT; CDR3: CASSFSTGRSDSPLHF
V: TRBV7-2; J: TRBJ2-2; size: once; D: TRBD1; DNA: TGTGCCAGCAGCTTAGCGACAGGGGCGAACACCGGGGAGCTGTTTTTT; CDR3: CASSLATGANTGELFF
V: TRBV9; J: TRBJ2-7; size: NA; D: TRBD2; DNA: TGTGCCAGCAGCCCCCGGACTAGCGGGAACCTTTACGAGCAGTACTTC; CDR3: CASSPRTSGNLYEQYF
V: TRBV10-3; J: TRBJ2-5; size: NA; D: NA; DNA: TGTGCCATCTCACAGGGTTTGGAGACCCAGTACTTC; CDR3: CAISQGLETQYF
V: TRBV5-1; J: TRBJ1-3; size: NA; D: TRBD1; DNA: TGCGCCAGCAGCTTCGGGACAGGGGGTCTTTCTGGAAACACCATATATTTT; CDR3: CASSFGTGGLSGNTIYF
V: TRBV9; J: TRBJ2-5; size: NA; D: NA; DNA: TGTGCCAGCAGCGGCCAGGGTACAGAGACCCAGTACTTC; CDR3: CASSGQGTETQYF
V: TRBV10-3; J: TRBJ2-1; size: NA; D: TRBD2; DNA: TGTGCCATCAGTGCCCGAGGGGCGGGGGGGCTCTACGATGAGCAGTTCTTC; CDR3: CAISARGAGGLYDEQFF
V: TRBV2; J: TRBJ1-2; size: NA; D: NA; DNA: TGTGCCAGCGTGGGACTTACGAACTATGGCTACACCTTC; CDR3: CASVGLTNYGYTF
V: TRBV7-3; J: TRBJ2-2; size: NA; D: NA; DNA: TGTGCCAGCAGCCCCCGTAACACCGGGGAGCTGTTTTTT; CDR3: CASSPRNTGELFF
V: TRBV27; J: TRBJ1-1; size: NA; D: NA; DNA: TGTGCCAGCAGTTTGGTGCCGGCAGGCCAAGCTTTCTTT; CDR3: CASSLVPAGQAFF
V: TRBV7-6; J: TRBJ2-1; size: NA; D: TRBD1; DNA: TGTGCCAGCAGCTTACGTGGACAGGGTGTGAATGAGCAGTTCTTC; CDR3: CASSLRGQGVNEQFF